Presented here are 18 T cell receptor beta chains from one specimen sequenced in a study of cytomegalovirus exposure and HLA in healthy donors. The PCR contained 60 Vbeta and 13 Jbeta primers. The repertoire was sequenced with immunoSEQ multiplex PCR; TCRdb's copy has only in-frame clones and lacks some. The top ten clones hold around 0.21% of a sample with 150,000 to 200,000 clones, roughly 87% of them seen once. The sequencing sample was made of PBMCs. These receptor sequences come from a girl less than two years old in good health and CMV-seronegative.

CDR3 residues: CASSQEEGYGYTF. Here the CDR3 DNA reads TGCGCCAGCAGCCAAGAGGAGGGTTATGGCTACACCTTC. The rearrangement joins TRBV4-3 to TRBJ1-2, with D unresolved. Germline CDR1 reads LGHNA; CDR2 reads YSLEER. V was cut by 0 bases and J by 5 bases, with 7 bases left in between. The CDR3 runs to 13 residues.

CDR3 sequence reads: CASSERGGVSDTQYF. CDR3 in DNA: TGTGCCAGCAGCGAGCGGGGGGGCGTATCGGATACGCAGTATTTT. This chain joins TRBV9 and TRBJ2-3, with 10 bases fitting TRBD2. The CDR3 totals 15 residues. The ends lost 3 bases at V and 6 bases at J; junction bases unmatched: 7. CDR1 is SGDLS, CDR2 YYNGEE, per germline.

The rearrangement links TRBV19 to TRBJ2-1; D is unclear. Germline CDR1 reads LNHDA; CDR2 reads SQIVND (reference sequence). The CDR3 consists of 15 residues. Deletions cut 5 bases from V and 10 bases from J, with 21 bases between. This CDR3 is CASSVTSATSIEQFF. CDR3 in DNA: TGTGCCAGTAGTGTCACTTCTGCCACCTCAATAGAGCAGTTCTTC.

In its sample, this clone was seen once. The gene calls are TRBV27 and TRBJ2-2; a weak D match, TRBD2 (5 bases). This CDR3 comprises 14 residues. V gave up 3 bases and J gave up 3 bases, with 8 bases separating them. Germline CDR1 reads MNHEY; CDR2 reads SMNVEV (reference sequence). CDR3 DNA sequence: TGTGCCAGCAGTTTGGGGAGATACACCGGGGAGCTGTTTTTT. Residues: CASSLGRYTGELFF.

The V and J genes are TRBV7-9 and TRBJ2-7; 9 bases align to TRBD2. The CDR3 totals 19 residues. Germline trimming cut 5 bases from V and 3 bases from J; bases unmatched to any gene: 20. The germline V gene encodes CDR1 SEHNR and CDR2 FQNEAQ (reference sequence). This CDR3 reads CASSPRNSGSGIDFYEQYF. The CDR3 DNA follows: TGTGCCAGCAGCCCCCGGAATAGCGGGAGTGGGATTGATTTCTACGAGCAGTACTTC. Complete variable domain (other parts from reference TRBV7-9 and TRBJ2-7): DTGVSQNPRHKITKRGQNVTFRCDPISEHNRLYWYRQTLGQGPEFLTYFQNEAQLEKSRLLSDRFSAERPKGSFSTLEIQRTEQGDSAMYLCASSPRNSGSGIDFYEQYFGPGTRLTVT.

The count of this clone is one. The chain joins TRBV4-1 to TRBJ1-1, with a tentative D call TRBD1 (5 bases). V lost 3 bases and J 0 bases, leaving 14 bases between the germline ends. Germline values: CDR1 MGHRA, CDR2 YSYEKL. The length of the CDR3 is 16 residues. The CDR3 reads CASSHLTAPMNTEAFF. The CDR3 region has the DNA TGCGCCAGCAGCCACCTGACAGCGCCTATGAACACTGAAGCTTTCTTT.

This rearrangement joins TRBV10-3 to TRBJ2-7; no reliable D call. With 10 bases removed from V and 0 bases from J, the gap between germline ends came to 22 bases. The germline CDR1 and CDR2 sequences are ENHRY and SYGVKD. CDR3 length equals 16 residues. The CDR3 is CATIPIFGAVSYEQYF. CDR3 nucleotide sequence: TGTGCCACTATTCCTATTTTTGGTGCCGTCTCCTACGAGCAGTACTTC.

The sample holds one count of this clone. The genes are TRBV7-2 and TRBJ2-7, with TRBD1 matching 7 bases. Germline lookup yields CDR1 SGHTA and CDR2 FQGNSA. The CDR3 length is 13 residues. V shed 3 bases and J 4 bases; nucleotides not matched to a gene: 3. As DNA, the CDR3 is TGTGCCAGCAGCTTGACAGGGACGTACGAGCAGTACTTC. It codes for CASSLTGTYEQYF.

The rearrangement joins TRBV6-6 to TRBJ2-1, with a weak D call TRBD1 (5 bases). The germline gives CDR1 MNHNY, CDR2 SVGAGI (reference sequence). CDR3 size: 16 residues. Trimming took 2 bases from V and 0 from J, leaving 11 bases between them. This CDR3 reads CASSYVRGSSYNEQFF. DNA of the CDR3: TGTGCCAGCAGTTACGTAAGGGGAAGCTCCTACAATGAGCAGTTCTTC.

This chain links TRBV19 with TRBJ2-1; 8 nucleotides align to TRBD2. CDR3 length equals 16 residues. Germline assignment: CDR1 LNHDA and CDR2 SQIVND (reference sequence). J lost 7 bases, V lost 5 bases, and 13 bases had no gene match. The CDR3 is CASSVSSGDPMNEQFF. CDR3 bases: TGTGCCAGTAGTGTCAGTAGCGGGGACCCCATGAATGAGCAGTTCTTC.

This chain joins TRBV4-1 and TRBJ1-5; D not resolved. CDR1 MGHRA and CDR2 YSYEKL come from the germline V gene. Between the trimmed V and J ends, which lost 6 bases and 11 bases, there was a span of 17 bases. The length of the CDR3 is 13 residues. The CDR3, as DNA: TGCGCCAGCAGTCAAAGCGGGGAAATGGCCCAGCATTTT. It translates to CASSQSGEMAQHF.

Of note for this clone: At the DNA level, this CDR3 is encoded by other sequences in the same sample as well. CDR3 in amino acids: CASSLQGTNEKLFF. The CDR3 region has the DNA TGTGCCAGCAGTTTACAGGGAACTAATGAAAAACTGTTTTTT. This chain uses TRBV27 with TRBJ1-4; D might be TRBD1 (5 bases). Germline assignment: CDR1 MNHEY and CDR2 SMNVEV (reference sequence). The ends were cut back, 2 bases at V and 1 base at J, with 5 bases in the middle. There are 14 residues in the CDR3.

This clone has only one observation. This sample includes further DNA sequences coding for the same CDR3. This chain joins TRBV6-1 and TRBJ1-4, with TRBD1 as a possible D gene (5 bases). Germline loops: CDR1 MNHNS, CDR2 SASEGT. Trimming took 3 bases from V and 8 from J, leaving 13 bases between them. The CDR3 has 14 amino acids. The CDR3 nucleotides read TGTGCCAGCAGTGATGGGGGGGTTTCAGAAAAACTGTTTTTT. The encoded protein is CASSDGGVSEKLFF.

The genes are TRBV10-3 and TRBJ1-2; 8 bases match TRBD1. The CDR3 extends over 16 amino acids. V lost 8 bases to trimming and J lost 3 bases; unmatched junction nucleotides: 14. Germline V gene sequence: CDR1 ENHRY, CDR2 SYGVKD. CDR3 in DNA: TGTGCCATCGGGGGCAAGGACAGGGAGGTTGACTATGGCTACACCTTC. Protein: CAIGGKDREVDYGYTF.

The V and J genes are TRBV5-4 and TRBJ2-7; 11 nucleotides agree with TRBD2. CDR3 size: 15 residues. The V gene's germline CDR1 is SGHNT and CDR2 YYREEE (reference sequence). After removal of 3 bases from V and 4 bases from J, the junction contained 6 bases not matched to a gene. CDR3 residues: CASSSIAGGPYEQYF. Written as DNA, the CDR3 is TGTGCCAGCAGCTCCATAGCGGGAGGGCCGTACGAGCAGTACTTC.

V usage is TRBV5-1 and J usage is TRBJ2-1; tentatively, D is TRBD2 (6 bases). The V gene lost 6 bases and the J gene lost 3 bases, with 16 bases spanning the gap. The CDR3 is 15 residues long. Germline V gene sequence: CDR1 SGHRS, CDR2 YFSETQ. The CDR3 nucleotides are TGCGCCAGCAAGATCCGGGAGTCGGGCTACAATGAGCAGTTCTTC. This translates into CASKIRESGYNEQFF. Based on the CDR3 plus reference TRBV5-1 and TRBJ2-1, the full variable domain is KAGVTQTPRYLIKTRGQQVTLSCSPISGHRSVSWYQQTPGQGLQFLFEYFSETQRNKGNFPGRFSGRQFSNSRSEMNVSTLELGDSALYLCASKIRESGYNEQFFGPGTRLTVL.

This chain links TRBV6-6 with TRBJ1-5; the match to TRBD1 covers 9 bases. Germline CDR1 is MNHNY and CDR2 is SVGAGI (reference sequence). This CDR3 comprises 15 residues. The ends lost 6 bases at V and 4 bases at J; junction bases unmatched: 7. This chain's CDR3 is CASRTGTGKNQPQHF. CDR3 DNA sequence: TGTGCCAGCAGAACCGGGACAGGGAAAAATCAGCCCCAGCATTTT.

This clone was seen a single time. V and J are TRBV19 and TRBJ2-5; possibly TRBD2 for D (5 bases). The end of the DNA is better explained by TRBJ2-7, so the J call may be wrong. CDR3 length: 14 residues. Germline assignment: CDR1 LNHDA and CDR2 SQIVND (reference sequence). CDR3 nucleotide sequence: TGTGCCAGTAGTATACGTCTTAGCGACTACGAGCAGTACTTC. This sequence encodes CASSIRLSDYEQYF.